This T cell receptor beta chain was documented in a study of shared clonotypes between healthy human individuals. Study results and limitations: The small donor group covered limited genetic and exposure diversity. It was observed that about 5% of naive CD4 clonotypes were shared across several donors.

The CDR3 runs 14 residues. Trimming left V 5 bases short and J 4 bases short, with 14 bases between. Germline V CDR1 and CDR2: MDHEN, SYDVKM. A remark on this clone: Its specificity is not known.

TCRdb keeps only in-frame clones here, not all; method: immunoSEQ multiplex PCR. The repertoire has 2 million to 2.5 million clones, approximately 90% of them found once; the top ten carry 0.3% to 0.45%. The clonotype was recovered from a man between 18 and 29 years old in good health. Some clones in this sample may be carry-over from other donors' samples. The material sequenced was naive CD4+ T cells from PBMCs. Subset meaning: CD45RA+ positively selected. This chain connects TRBV28 to TRBJ1-1; D not resolved. Here the CDR3 DNA reads TGTGCCAGCAGTCAACTGTCCCGTGTCACTGAAGCTTTCTTT. Its protein is CASSQLSRVTEAFF.